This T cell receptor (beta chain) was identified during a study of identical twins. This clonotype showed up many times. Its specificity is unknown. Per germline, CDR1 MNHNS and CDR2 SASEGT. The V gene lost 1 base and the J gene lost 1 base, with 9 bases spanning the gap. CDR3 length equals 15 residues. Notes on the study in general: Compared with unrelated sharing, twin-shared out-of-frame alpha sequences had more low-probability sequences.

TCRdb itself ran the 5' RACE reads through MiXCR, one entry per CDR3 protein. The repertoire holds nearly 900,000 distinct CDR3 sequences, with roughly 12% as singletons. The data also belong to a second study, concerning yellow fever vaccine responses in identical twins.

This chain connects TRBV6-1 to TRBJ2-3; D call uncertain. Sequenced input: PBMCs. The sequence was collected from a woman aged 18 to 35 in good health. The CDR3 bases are TGTGCCAGCAGTGAAGTCCAGAGCCGCACAGATACGCAGTATTTT. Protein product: CASSEVQSRTDTQYF.